The 3 T cell receptor beta chains below all came from one sample that was sequenced in a study of blood T cell repertoires in COVID-19. TCRdb's table, derived via immunoSEQ multiplex PCR, lists solely in-frame clones and lacks some. The sample contains about 270,000 clones, approximately 90% of which appear only once. Sequences were obtained from PBMCs or T cells enriched from blood (not recorded which). These receptors originate from a man aged 40-50 years who had been exposed to COVID-19.

V and J are TRBV6-2 or TRBV6-3 and TRBJ2-7; a weak D match, TRBD2 (5 bases). The CDR3 is made up of 15 amino acids. Trimming shortened V by 0 bases and J by 2 bases, and 11 bases separated the two germline ends. Germline CDR1 reads MNHEY; CDR2 reads SVGEGT. The chain's CDR3 is CASSYSERSAYEQYF. The DNA for the CDR3 is TGTGCCAGCAGTTACTCTGAGCGGTCCGCCTACGAGCAGTACTTC.

CDR3 in amino acids: CASSLGQGAAGTQYF. The CDR3 nucleotides are TGTGCCAGCAGCTTGGGACAGGGGGCAGCTGGTACGCAGTATTTT. The chain recombines TRBV7-9 with TRBJ2-3, with TRBD1 matching over 12 bases. V dropped 3 bases and J dropped 8; count of bases not matched to a gene: 6. The CDR3 runs to 15 residues. Germline V gives CDR1 SEHNR, CDR2 FQNEAQ (reference sequence). Looking up the rest from reference TRBV7-9 and TRBJ2-3 gives the full variable domain: DTGVSQNPRHKITKRGQNVTFRCDPISEHNRLYWYRQTLGQGPEFLTYFQNEAQLEKSRLLSDRFSAERPKGSFSTLEIQRTEQGDSAMYLCASSLGQGAAGTQYFGPGTRLTVL.

The chain links TRBV5-1 to TRBJ2-1; 14 bases map to TRBD2. Per germline, CDR1 SGHRS and CDR2 YFSETQ. V shed 4 bases, J shed 0 bases, and the junction held 12 bases outside the gene matches. CDR3 length equals 20 residues. The CDR3 reads CASSLQLTSGRGSSYNEQFF. CDR3 DNA sequence: TGCGCCAGCAGCCTCCAGTTGACTAGCGGGAGGGGGAGCTCCTACAATGAGCAGTTCTTC. Full variable domain (outside the CDR3, taken from reference TRBV5-1 and TRBJ2-1): KAGVTQTPRYLIKTRGQQVTLSCSPISGHRSVSWYQQTPGQGLQFLFEYFSETQRNKGNFPGRFSGRQFSNSRSEMNVSTLELGDSALYLCASSLQLTSGRGSSYNEQFFGPGTRLTVL.